This entry describes one T cell receptor (beta chain). This sample stems from a study of control samples from healthy donors and cancer patients. The table came from immunoSEQ multiplex PCR; TCRdb's copy has only in-frame clones and leaves some out. The sample records approximately 100,000 clones, roughly 92% being singletons. The germline CDR1 and CDR2 sequences are MNHEY and SMNVEV (reference sequence). This CDR3 is 15 amino acids long. The V end lost 5 bases, the J end lost 0 bases, and 14 bases lay between the germline ends. Sequencing was done on a sample of blood. V gene TRBV27 combines with J gene TRBJ2-7; TRBD1 or TRBD2 may be the D gene (5 bases each). The TCR was taken from a human donor in good health. The donor label of this sample is uncertain. CDR3 DNA: TGTGCCAGCAGTCTCACCCGGGACCCCTCCTACGAGCAGTACTTC. Protein sequence: CASSLTRDPSYEQYF.